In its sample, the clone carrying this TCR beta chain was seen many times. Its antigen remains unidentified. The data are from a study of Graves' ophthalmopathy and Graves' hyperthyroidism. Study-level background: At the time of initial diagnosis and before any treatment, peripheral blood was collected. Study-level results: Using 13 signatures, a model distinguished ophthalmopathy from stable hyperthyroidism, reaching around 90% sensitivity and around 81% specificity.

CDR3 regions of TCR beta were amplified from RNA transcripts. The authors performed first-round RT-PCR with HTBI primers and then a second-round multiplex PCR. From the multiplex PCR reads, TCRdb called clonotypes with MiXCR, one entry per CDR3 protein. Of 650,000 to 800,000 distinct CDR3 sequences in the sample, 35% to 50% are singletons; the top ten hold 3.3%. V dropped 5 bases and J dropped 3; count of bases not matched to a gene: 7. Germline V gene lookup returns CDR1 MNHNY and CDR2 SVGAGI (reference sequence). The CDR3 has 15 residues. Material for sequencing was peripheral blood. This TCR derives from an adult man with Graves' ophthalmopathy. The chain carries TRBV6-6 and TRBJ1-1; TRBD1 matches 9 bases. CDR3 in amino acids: CASSQGQGPDTEAFF. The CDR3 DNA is TGTGCCAGCAGTCAGGGACAGGGACCAGACACTGAAGCTTTCTTT.